A single sample is the source of the 17 T cell receptor beta chains below, sequenced in a study of graft-versus-host responses after intestinal transplantation. Clones were sequenced by immunoSEQ multiplex PCR, and TCRdb holds only the in-frame ones, with some missing. The repertoire includes over 9,500 clones, 65% to 85% of them detected once, and 7% to 9.5% sits in the top ten. This specimen was PBMCs, taken roughly 290 days after intestinal transplant. Every receptor here comes from a human patient who received an intestinal transplant, so some T cells may come from the graft donor.

The chain uses TRBV28 and TRBJ2-7; D gene ambiguous. CDR1 and CDR2 from the germline V gene are MDHEN and SYDVKM. V was cut by 2 bases and J by 4 bases, with 6 bases left in between. The CDR3 spans 12 residues. In nucleotides, the CDR3 is TGTGCCAGCAGTTTACTGACTTACGAGCAGTACTTC. This codes for CASSLLTYEQYF.

The chain combines TRBV7-9 with TRBJ1-4; 7 positions agree with TRBD1. CDR3 length: 15 residues. J gave up 3 bases and V 1 base, and 2 bases lay outside the gene matches. CDR1 SEHNR and CDR2 FQNEAQ come from the germline V gene (reference sequence). The CDR3 loop reads CASSLDQGANEKLFF. The CDR3 DNA reads as TGTGCCAGCAGCTTAGACCAGGGGGCTAATGAAAAACTGTTTTTT.

The rearrangement uses TRBV7-9 and TRBJ1-4; 7 bases align to TRBD1. CDR3 length: 15 residues. Germline values: CDR1 SEHNR, CDR2 FQNEAQ (reference sequence). Unmatched junction bases numbered 4, after V lost 6 bases and J lost 0 bases. As DNA, the CDR3 is TGTGCCAGCAGTAAGGGGGCAGCAACTAATGAAAAACTGTTTTTT. This encodes CASSKGAATNEKLFF.

The chain couples TRBV9 to TRBJ2-3; D ambiguous. V was cut by 0 bases and J by 6 bases, with 8 bases left in between. This CDR3 region has 13 residues. CDR1 SGDLS and CDR2 YYNGEE come from the germline V gene. Written as DNA, the CDR3 is TGTGCCAGCAGCGTAGCATTGGGGGATACGCAGTATTTT. Translating gives CASSVALGDTQYF.

This clone was picked up one time. The V call is TRBV14, the J call TRBJ2-5; 7 bases align to TRBD2. J lost 5 bases, V lost 5 bases, and 8 bases had no gene match. The CDR3 runs 14 residues. Germline assignment: CDR1 SGHDN and CDR2 FVKESK. CDR3: CASSKAGLGETQYF. CDR3 sequence (DNA): TGTGCCAGCAGCAAAGCGGGACTGGGGGAGACCCAGTACTTC.

The chain employs TRBV4-1 and TRBJ1-5; D is unresolved. Germline assignment: CDR1 MGHRA and CDR2 YSYEKL. Trimming stripped 0 bases from V and 1 base from J, with 7 bases between. This CDR3 spans 15 amino acids. The CDR3 sequence: CASSQDRISNQPQHF. The CDR3 DNA follows: TGCGCCAGCAGCCAAGACAGAATCAGCAATCAGCCCCAGCATTTT.

The V call is TRBV19, the J call TRBJ2-7; D unclear. Germline V gene sequence: CDR1 LNHDA, CDR2 SQIVND (reference sequence). This CDR3 contains 13 residues. Trimming stripped 10 bases from V and 0 bases from J, with 13 bases between. In nucleotides, the CDR3 is TGTGCCACCTTGGACGGCTTCTCCTACGAGCAGTACTTC. It specifies CATLDGFSYEQYF.

The rearrangement uses TRBV2 and TRBJ1-2; maybe TRBD1 (6 bases). Trimming took off 2 bases at V and 6 bases at J, with 13 bases between the two ends. Germline V lookup: CDR1 SNHLY, CDR2 FYNNEI. This CDR3 is 14 amino acids long. The CDR3 loop is CASSELEQGHGYTF. In nucleotides, the CDR3 is TGTGCCAGCAGTGAACTCGAACAGGGCCATGGCTACACCTTC.

The chain has TRBV25-1 and TRBJ2-3; 10 bases agree with TRBD2. This CDR3 has 14 amino acids. The germline CDR1 and CDR2 sequences are MGHDK and SYGVNS. The CDR3 region has the DNA TGTGGGACTAGCGGTACATCTAGCACAGATACGCAGTATTTT. Encoded protein: CGTSGTSSTDTQYF.

J is TRBJ2-1 and V is TRBV7-9; no definite D call. CDR1 is SEHNR and CDR2 is FQNEAQ in the germline V gene (reference sequence). CDR3 length: 14 amino acids. The V end lost 6 bases, the J end lost 3 bases, and 12 bases lay between the germline ends. For the CDR3, the DNA is TGTGCCAGCAGTTTGCCCGGCCGCTACAATGAGCAGTTCTTC. Translating it yields CASSLPGRYNEQFF.

This clone was observed a handful of times. This chain connects TRBV30 to TRBJ1-2; 8 bases agree with TRBD1. V trimming: 0 bases; J trimming: 4 bases; junction bases outside the gene matches: 7. The CDR3 totals 15 residues. The germline V gene has CDR1 GTSNPN and CDR2 SVGIG (reference sequence). The CDR3 bases are TGTGCCTGGAGTGTACGAGGGACAGGTGTCTATGGCTACACCTTC. It yields the protein CAWSVRGTGVYGYTF.

The chain combines TRBV4-1 with TRBJ2-5; D is ambiguous. Germline V gives CDR1 MGHRA, CDR2 YSYEKL. Trimming shortened V by 0 bases and J by 2 bases, and 10 bases separated the two germline ends. The length of the CDR3 is 15 residues. CDR3 in amino acids: CASSQDETRQETQYF. In nucleotides, the CDR3 is TGCGCCAGCAGCCAAGATGAGACACGACAAGAGACCCAGTACTTC.

The CDR3 here is CASSQDSAQETQYF. The CDR3 DNA reads TGCGCCAGCAGCCAAGATTCGGCCCAAGAGACCCAGTACTTC. The chain recombines TRBV4-3 with TRBJ2-5, with D hard to call. Germline CDR1 and CDR2: LGHNA and YSLEER. The germline V and J ends were trimmed by 0 bases and 1 base, with 6 bases remaining between them. This CDR3 spans 14 amino acids.

The chain joins TRBV5-1 to TRBJ2-7, with 10 bases matching TRBD2. V lost 2 bases, J lost 2 bases, and 1 base stayed unmatched. This CDR3 contains 14 residues. CDR1 is SGHRS, CDR2 YFSETQ, per germline. The CDR3 protein is CASSFTSGTYEQYF. In nucleotides, the CDR3 is TGCGCCAGCAGCTTTACTAGCGGGACCTACGAGCAGTACTTC.

V gene TRBV10-3 combines with J gene TRBJ2-3; the D is unclear. CDR1 is ENHRY and CDR2 is SYGVKD in the germline V gene. The V gene lost 4 bases and the J gene lost 3 bases, with 17 bases spanning the gap. This CDR3 comprises 16 residues. This chain's CDR3 is CAISGTKGIATDTQYF. CDR3 in DNA: TGTGCCATCAGTGGGACCAAGGGAATAGCTACAGATACGCAGTATTTT.

The chain recombines TRBV7-6 with TRBJ2-5; D possibly corresponds to TRBD2 (5 bases). The CDR3 runs to 15 residues. V was trimmed by 4 bases and J by 2 bases, leaving 14 bases between them. From germline, CDR1 is SGHVS and CDR2 FNYEAQ. The CDR3 coding sequence is TGTGCCAGCAGCTCCGAGCCCGAGGGTCAAGAGACCCAGTACTTC. Translated, it gives CASSSEPEGQETQYF.

The chain couples TRBV7-9 to TRBJ1-1; D not certain. Trimming left V 5 bases short and J 6 bases short, with 13 bases between. CDR1 is SEHNR and CDR2 is FQNEAQ in the germline V gene (reference sequence). The CDR3 covers 13 residues. The CDR3 loop reads CASSHPPPAEAFF. The CDR3 nucleotides read TGTGCCAGCAGCCATCCGCCTCCGGCTGAAGCTTTCTTT.